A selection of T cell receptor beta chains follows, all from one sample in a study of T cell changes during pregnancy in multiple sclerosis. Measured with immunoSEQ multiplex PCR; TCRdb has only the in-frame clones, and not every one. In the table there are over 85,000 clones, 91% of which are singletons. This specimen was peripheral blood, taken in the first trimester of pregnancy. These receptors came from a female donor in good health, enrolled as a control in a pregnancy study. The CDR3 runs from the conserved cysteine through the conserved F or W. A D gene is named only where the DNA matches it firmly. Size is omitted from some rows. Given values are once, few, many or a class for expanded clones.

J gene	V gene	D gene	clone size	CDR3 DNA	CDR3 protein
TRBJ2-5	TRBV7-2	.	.	TGTGCCAGCATACCGTCCCCCGGCGGGACCCAGTACTTC	CASIPSPGGTQYF
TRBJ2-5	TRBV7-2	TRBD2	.	TGTGCCAGCAGCCCAGGACTAGCGGGGGTAGAGACCCAGTACTTC	CASSPGLAGVETQYF
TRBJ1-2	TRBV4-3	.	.	TGCGCCAGCAGCAAGGGGGAGGGTTCCGGGTTCTATGGCTACACCTTC	CASSKGEGSGFYGYTF
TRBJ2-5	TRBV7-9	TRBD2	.	TGTGCCATCCCCTCGACTAGCGGGCGCCCAGGGACCCAGTACTTC	CAIPSTSGRPGTQYF
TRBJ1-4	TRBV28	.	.	TGTGCCAGCAGCTCACTAAGGGGTCGGCGTGAAAAACTGTTTTTT	CASSSLRGRREKLFF
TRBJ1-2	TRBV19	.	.	TGTGCCAGTAAGCCCAGAGGGATTAACTATGGCTACACCTTC	CASKPRGINYGYTF
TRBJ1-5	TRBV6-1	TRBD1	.	TGTGCCAGCAGCCCGGGACAGTTTGTAAATCAGCCCCAGCATTTT	CASSPGQFVNQPQHF
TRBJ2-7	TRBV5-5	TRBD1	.	TGTGCCAGCAGCTTGGTGTCAGGGGGCACCTACGAGCAGTACTTC	CASSLVSGGTYEQYF
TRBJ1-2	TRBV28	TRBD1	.	TGTGCCAGCAGTTTCGCAGGGGGATCGAGGGGCTACACCTTC	CASSFAGGSRGYTF
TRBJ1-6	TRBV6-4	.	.	TGTGCCAGCAGTGAGCGGAGCTCCTATAATTCACCCCTCCACTTT	CASSERSSYNSPLHF
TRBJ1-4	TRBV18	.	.	TGTGCCAGCTCACCGTCGATAAGCGAAAAACTGTTTTTT	CASSPSISEKLFF
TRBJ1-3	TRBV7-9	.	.	TGTGCCAGCAGCTCCTCGGGGGGTCTTGGAAACACCATATATTTT	CASSSSGGLGNTIYF
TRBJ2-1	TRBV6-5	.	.	TGTGCCAGCAGCCCCACGGGGACCTACAATGAGCAGTTCTTC	CASSPTGTYNEQFF
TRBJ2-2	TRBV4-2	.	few	TGTGCCAGCAGCCAGAGGGAGAGCACCGGGGAGCTGTTTTTT	CASSQRESTGELFF
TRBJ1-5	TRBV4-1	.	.	TGCGCCAGCAGCCAAGATTGGAGGGGAAATCAGCCCCAGCATTTT	CASSQDWRGNQPQHF
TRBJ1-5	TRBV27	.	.	TGTGCCAGCAGTTCGGGTTTTAGGCTGGGAGGAGACCAGCCCCAGCATTTT	CASSSGFRLGGDQPQHF
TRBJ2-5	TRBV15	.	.	TGTGCCACCAGCAGAGATCGAGGGGGAGGGTACTCACAAGAGACCCAGTACTTC	CATSRDRGGGYSQETQYF
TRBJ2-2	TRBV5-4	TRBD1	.	TGTGCCAGCAGCCCGGGACAGGGACCACAGAACACCGGGGAGCTGTTTTTT	CASSPGQGPQNTGELFF
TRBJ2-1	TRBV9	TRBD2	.	TGTGCCAGCAGCGTAGCTGGTAGCGGGGGGGGTGATGAGCAGTTCTTC	CASSVAGSGGGDEQFF
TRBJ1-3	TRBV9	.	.	TGTGCCAGCAGCGCCAGGGGTTCTGGAAACACCATATATTTT	CASSARGSGNTIYF
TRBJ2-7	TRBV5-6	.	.	TGTGCCAGCAGCCCTCCAGGGGACGAGCAGTACTTC	CASSPPGDEQYF
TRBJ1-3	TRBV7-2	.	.	TGTGCCAGCAGCTTAAGCGGCAGCTCTGGAAACACCATATATTTT	CASSLSGSSGNTIYF
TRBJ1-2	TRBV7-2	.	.	TGTGCCAGCAGCTTAGGAGCTAACTATGGCTACACCTTC	CASSLGANYGYTF
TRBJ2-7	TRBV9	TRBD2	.	TGTGCCAGCTCCAAAGGCAGCGGGAGCTCCTACGAGCAGTACTTC	CASSKGSGSSYEQYF
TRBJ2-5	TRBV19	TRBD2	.	TGTGCCAGTAGTCCAACCGGGACTATGGGTGCGGCCCAGTACTTC	CASSPTGTMGAAQYF
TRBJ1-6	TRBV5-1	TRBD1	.	TGCGCCAGCAGCACCACAGGGGGTAACTATAATTCACCCCTCCACTTT	CASSTTGGNYNSPLHF
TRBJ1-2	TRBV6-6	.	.	TGTGCCAGCACCTGGGTACAGTGGGATGGCTACACCTTC	CASTWVQWDGYTF
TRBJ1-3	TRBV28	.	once	TGTGCCAGCAGTTCAGGACGGGAGGACACCATATATTTT	CASSSGREDTIYF
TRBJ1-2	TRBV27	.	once	TGTGCCAGCAGTTCCATGAGGGGAGGAGATACTGGGGCCTTC	CASSSMRGGDTGAF
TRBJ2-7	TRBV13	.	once	TGTGCCAGCAGCTCAAACACACAGCAGTACTTC	CASSSNTQQYF
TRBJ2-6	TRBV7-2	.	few	TGTGCCAGCAGCTTAGACAGGGTGGACGTCCTGACTTTC	CASSLDRVDVLTF
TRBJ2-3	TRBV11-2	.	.	TGTGCCAGCAGCTTATTACTCAACACAGATACGCAGTATTTT	CASSLLLNTDTQYF
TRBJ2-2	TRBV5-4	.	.	TGTGCCAGCAGCTTAGGAGTCGGGGAGCTGTTTTTT	CASSLGVGELFF
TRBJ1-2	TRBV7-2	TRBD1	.	TGTGCCAGCAGCTTGGGGACAGATTATGGCTACACCTTC	CASSLGTDYGYTF
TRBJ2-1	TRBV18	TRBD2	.	TGTGCCAGCTCAGGACTAGCGGGGAACAATGAGCAGTTCTTC	CASSGLAGNNEQFF
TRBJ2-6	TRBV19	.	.	TGTGCCAGTAGTATAGCAGTCGGGGGGCTAGGTGCTGGGGCCAACGTCCTGACTTTC	CASSIAVGGLGAGANVLTF
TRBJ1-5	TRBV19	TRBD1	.	TGTGCCAGTAGCAATACAGGGGGCTTCCTAAATCAGCCCCAGCATTTT	CASSNTGGFLNQPQHF
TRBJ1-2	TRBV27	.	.	TGTGCCAGCAGTTCCCTTGAGTGGAGGGGCTATGGCTACACCTTC	CASSSLEWRGYGYTF
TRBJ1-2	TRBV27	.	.	TGTGCCAGCAGTTTAAGCGTGGGGCAGGGGATAAGAGGCTACACCTTC	CASSLSVGQGIRGYTF
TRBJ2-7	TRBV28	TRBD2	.	TGTGCCAGTACAACGGGAGGGGGAACCTACGAGCAGTACTTC	CASTTGGGTYEQYF
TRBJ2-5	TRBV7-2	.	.	TGTGCCAGCAGCTTAGGGAGGGGAGAGACCCAGTACTTC	CASSLGRGETQYF
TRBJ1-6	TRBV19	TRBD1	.	TGTGCCAGTACCCCAGCTACGGACAGGGGTTCACCCCTCCACTTT	CASTPATDRGSPLHF
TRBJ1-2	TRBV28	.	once	TGTGCCAGCAGTTTAGGGGGGGGGTTAGCTAACTATGGCTACACCTTC	CASSLGGGLANYGYTF
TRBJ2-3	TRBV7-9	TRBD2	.	TGTGCCAGCAGCTTGACTAGCGGGGGCGATACGCAGTATTTT	CASSLTSGGDTQYF
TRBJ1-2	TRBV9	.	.	TGTGCCAGCAGCGTACAGGGGACGGAATGGGGCTACACCTTC	CASSVQGTEWGYTF
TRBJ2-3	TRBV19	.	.	TGTGCCAGTAGTATGCCTGGTAGGGGTACAGATACGCAGTATTTT	CASSMPGRGTDTQYF
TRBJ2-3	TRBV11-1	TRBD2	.	TGTGCCAGCAGCCCCACTAGCGGGGGGCGCACAGATACGCAGTATTTT	CASSPTSGGRTDTQYF
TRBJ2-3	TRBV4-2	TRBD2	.	TGTGCCAGCAGCCCGACTAGCGGATACACAGATACGCAGTATTTT	CASSPTSGYTDTQYF
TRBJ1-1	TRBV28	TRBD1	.	TGTGCCAGCAGTCCAAGGGACAGGCGTAAAAGTGAAGCTTTCTTT	CASSPRDRRKSEAFF
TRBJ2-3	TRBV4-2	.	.	TGTGCCAGCAGCCACATTAGCAGAGAGGGGCAGTATTTT	CASSHISREGQYF
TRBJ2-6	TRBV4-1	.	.	TGCGCCAGCAGCCAAGCCATTACATCAGGGGCTGGGGCCAACGTCCTGACTTTC	CASSQAITSGAGANVLTF